A single sample gave rise to the 4 T cell receptor beta chains below, sequenced in a study of T-cell reconstitution after alpha-beta-depleted transplantation in children. This sample's TCRbeta library carried unique molecular identifier barcodes. TCRdb independently ran MiXCR on the PCR reads; one entry per CDR3 protein. The sample includes around 670,000 distinct CDR3 sequences, about an eighth of them seen just once. The material was PBMCs, obtained before TCRalphabeta/CD19-depleted stem cell transplant. Source of these receptors: a girl between 2 and 10 years old with congenital amegakaryocytic thrombocytopenia, due to receive a stem cell transplant.

This clonotype has more than one count but fewer than ten. This chain links TRBV21-1 with TRBJ2-1. TRBV21-1 is annotated as a pseudogene. This CDR3 is built from 15 residues. The CDR3 sequence: CASRVQREGLDEQFF. In DNA, the CDR3 is TGTGCCAGCAGGGTACAGCGGGAGGGCCTCGATGAGCAGTTCTTC.

This clonotype showed up just a few times. The V gene is TRBV7-9, the J gene TRBJ2-1, with D tentatively TRBD2 (5 bases). This CDR3 is 15 amino acids long. The germline V gene has CDR1 SEHNR and CDR2 FQNEAQ (reference sequence). V was clipped by 4 bases and J by 2 bases, with 12 bases between them. The CDR3 DNA sequence: TGTGCCAGCAGCTCCGAGGGCCCCGCCTACAATGAGCAGTTCTTC. Its protein is CASSSEGPAYNEQFF.

This clonotype was detected ten times or more. The J gene is TRBJ2-3, the V gene TRBV20-1; TRBD2 matches at 11 bases. Trimming cost V 0 bases and J 2 bases; bases outside gene matches: 7. The CDR3 is 17 amino acids. CDR1 is DFQATT and CDR2 is SNEGSKA in the germline V gene (reference sequence). The CDR3 loop reads CSARDPGTSGFTDTQYF. The CDR3 nucleotides read TGCAGTGCTAGAGATCCCGGGACTAGCGGTTTCACAGATACGCAGTATTTT.

With regard to this clonotype: Sequence at one end of the junction differs from germline and may be a read error. The V gene is TRBV20-1, the J gene TRBJ2-7, with TRBD2 matching 9 bases. Germline CDR1 and CDR2: DFQATT and SNEGSKA (reference sequence). CDR3 length equals 14 residues. The CDR3 sequence: CSARVAGASYEQHF. In DNA, the CDR3 is TGCAGTGCTAGAGTAGCGGGAGCTTCCTACGAGCAGCACTTC.